This T cell receptor (beta chain) was obtained from a study of blood T cell repertoires in COVID-19. As originally analysed: Estimation of nucleated cell counts was performed using reference gene primer amplification. Sequencing used immunoSEQ multiplex PCR; TCRdb keeps in-frame clones, though not all of them. V, J and clone size were drawn from that table, and D and trimming were deduced from the DNA. The sample holds about 440,000 clones, around 88% seen once. Germline V gives CDR1 SGHTA, CDR2 FQGTGA. The V gene end was trimmed by 8 bases and the J gene end by 3 bases; junction bases not matched to a gene: 6. The CDR3 extends over 14 amino acids.

The TCR originated in a woman between 45 and 60 years old with COVID-19, enrolled during active disease. Sequencing was carried out using peripheral blood. J is TRBJ2-1 and V is TRBV7-3; 8 nucleotides line up with TRBD2. The CDR3 DNA sequence: TGTGCCAGCGGAGAGCGGGGGCTCTACAATGAGCAGTTCTTC. Translating gives CASGERGLYNEQFF.